This TCR beta chain stems from a study of cytomegalovirus exposure and HLA in healthy donors. Notes on the study in general: V segments that were indistinguishable, TRBV6-2 and TRBV6-3 among them, were omitted from analysis. The HLA-A and HLA-B alleles of most subjects were reportedly predicted accurately from TCR beta sequences.

With respect to this clone: The antigen is unknown.

V lost 6 bases and J lost 0; bases outside the gene matches: 10. This CDR3 comprises 17 residues. The germline V gene encodes CDR1 ENHRY and CDR2 SYGVKD. PCR primers comprised 60 Vbeta and 13 Jbeta primers. Per the authors' pipeline: Unique TCR beta chains numbered 60 million to 100 million in a later analysis, with 10 million to 14 million shared. TCRdb's table, derived via immunoSEQ multiplex PCR, lists solely in-frame clones and lacks some. V, J and clone size reflect that table, while D and trimming were determined from the DNA. The sample has about 160,000 clones, roughly 80% seen once. Sequencing was done on a sample of PBMCs. The receptor comes from a male donor in good health and CMV-seropositive. V is TRBV10-3 and J is TRBJ2-7; 11 bases are a match to TRBD2. CDR3 sequence (DNA): TGTGCCATCAGGGCGGCTAGCGGGAGGCAAAGCTCCTACGAGCAGTACTTC. As protein: CAIRAASGRQSSYEQYF.